The clone carrying this T cell receptor (beta chain) was seen many times. Its antigen is unknown. This specimen comes from a study of read filtering for tumor transcriptome and immune sequencing. Across the study: The cohort had roughly 16 men and some 13 women aged roughly 45 to 90, mean roughly 71 years. General observations from the study: RNA-seq captured clonotypes less deeply and reliably than IR-seq. Sorted CD138-negative bone marrow cells were not purified T cells.

The CDR3 length is 12 residues. The V end was cut by 3 bases, the J end by 5 bases, with 7 bases between. Germline V gives CDR1 DFQATT, CDR2 SNEGSKA (reference sequence). This library used roughly 400 ng RNA and molecular barcoded adaptors spanning alpha/delta and beta/gamma chains. TCRdb called the reads again in MiXCR, with one record for every CDR3 protein. The data hold about 54,000 distinct CDR3 sequences, with about 12% observed a single time. Bone marrow was sampled from every patient at the time of active disease. The chain is built from TRBV20-1 and TRBJ1-4, with D unclear. The source of this sequence is a donor over 35 with multiple myeloma. The sequencing input was a population of CD138-negative cells sorted from bone marrow. The CDR3 DNA follows: TGCAGTGCTAGTACGAGAAATGAAAAACTGTTTTTT. This gives the protein CSASTRNEKLFF.